Listed here are 25 T cell receptor beta chains from one sample, sequenced in a study of OX40 agonist ivuxolimab in advanced cancers. The data were produced by immunoSEQ multiplex PCR, yet TCRdb's version contains in-frame clones alone and is incomplete. The sample lists 20,000 to 25,000 clones; 75% to 95% were seen once. Material: CD4+ or CD8+ T cells sorted from blood, obtained in a trial of the OX40 agonist ivuxolimab. The receptors shown here come from an adult with an advanced solid tumor such as melanoma, head and neck, liver or kidney cancer.

The chain carries TRBV19 and TRBJ1-5; D gene ambiguous. Germline-derived CDR1 and CDR2 are LNHDA and SQIVND (reference sequence). The CDR3 is 13 amino acids. The V and J ends lost 7 bases and 5 bases respectively, with 12 bases between them. The CDR3 nucleotides read TGTGCCAGTACCCCTGGGGTCCATCAGCCCCAGCATTTT. This sequence encodes CASTPGVHQPQHF.

The CDR3 here is CASSLSTEADTQYF. In DNA, the CDR3 is TGCGCCAGCAGCTTATCGACAGAGGCAGATACGCAGTATTTT. The chain uses TRBV5-1 and TRBJ2-3, with D possibly being TRBD1 (5 bases). Germline CDR1 reads SGHRS; CDR2 reads YFSETQ. V lost 2 bases and J 4 bases, leaving 11 bases between the germline ends. The CDR3 is 14 residues long.

This clone has a single count. The chain links TRBV4-1 to TRBJ2-1, with D possibly matching TRBD1 (7 bases). V was pared by 0 bases and J by 8 bases, with 14 bases between. Germline V gene sequence: CDR1 MGHRA, CDR2 YSYEKL. This CDR3 region has 15 residues. In DNA form, the CDR3 reads TGCGCCAGCAGCCAAGATCGCGGAGGGGGCCATGAGCAGTTCTTC. This encodes CASSQDRGGGHEQFF.

The J gene is TRBJ1-4, the V gene TRBV7-9, with 7 bases identical to TRBD1. Germline values: CDR1 SEHNR, CDR2 FQNEAQ (reference sequence). The CDR3 runs to 15 residues. The V segment lost 1 base and the J segment 8 bases; nucleotides outside the gene matches: 7. CDR3 nucleotides: TGTGCCAGCAGCTTAGGACAGGGAATGGAGGAAAAACTGTTTTTT. It yields the protein CASSLGQGMEEKLFF.

The chain couples TRBV9 to TRBJ2-2, with TRBD1 matching 9 bases. This CDR3 spans 16 amino acids. Germline values: CDR1 SGDLS, CDR2 YYNGEE. The V and J ends lost 2 bases and 3 bases, in that order; junction bases with no gene match: 5. CDR3 sequence: CASSVGQGVDTGELFF. The CDR3 DNA sequence: TGTGCCAGCAGCGTGGGACAGGGCGTGGACACCGGGGAGCTGTTTTTT.

The chain has TRBV5-1 and TRBJ2-3; the D call may be TRBD1 or TRBD2 (5 bases each). Germline CDR1 SGHRS, CDR2 YFSETQ. The CDR3 is 16 amino acids. V was pared by 0 bases and J by 0 bases, with 11 bases between. The CDR3 bases are TGCGCCAGCAGCTTGGGGTGGGGACGCAGCACAGATACGCAGTATTTT. It is translated as CASSLGWGRSTDTQYF. The whole variable domain, filled in from reference TRBV5-1 and TRBJ2-3, reads KAGVTQTPRYLIKTRGQQVTLSCSPISGHRSVSWYQQTPGQGLQFLFEYFSETQRNKGNFPGRFSGRQFSNSRSEMNVSTLELGDSALYLCASSLGWGRSTDTQYFGPGTRLTVL.

This chain joins TRBV2 and TRBJ1-3, with 7 bases that match TRBD1. Germline V gene sequence: CDR1 SNHLY, CDR2 FYNNEI. This CDR3 region has 15 residues. With V trimmed by 4 bases and J by 7 bases, 10 bases remained unmatched. CDR3 sequence: CASSGGGDRPNTIYF. CDR3 nucleotide sequence: TGTGCCAGCAGTGGGGGAGGGGACAGACCCAACACCATATATTTT.

The chain links TRBV29-1 to TRBJ1-2; perhaps TRBD1 as D (6 bases). The CDR3 covers 13 residues. V lost 4 bases, J lost 3 bases, and 12 bases lay in between. Germline V CDR1 and CDR2: SQVTM, ANQGSEA. The CDR3 DNA follows: TGCAGCGTTGCGGACAGTGGGGACTATGGCTACACCTTC. Translating gives CSVADSGDYGYTF.

The V gene is TRBV10-3, the J gene TRBJ2-1, with 7 bases matching TRBD2. CDR1 ENHRY and CDR2 SYGVKD come from the germline V gene. The CDR3 is 16 residues long. V trimming: 2 bases; J trimming: 6 bases; junction bases outside the gene matches: 10. CDR3 bases: TGTGCCATCAGTGAGGTTGGGGGGGGATCGAGCAATGAGCAGTTCTTC. Translated: CAISEVGGGSSNEQFF.

V gene TRBV6-5 combines with J gene TRBJ1-2; possibly TRBD1 for D (5 bases). Germline CDR1 reads MNHEY; CDR2 reads SVGAGI. Trimming removed 7 bases from V and 5 bases from J, with 20 bases in between. The CDR3 has 15 amino acids. The CDR3 sequence is CASKILGAPIYGYTF. Written as DNA, the CDR3 is TGTGCCAGCAAAATACTAGGGGCCCCGATATATGGCTACACCTTC.

V is TRBV5-4 and J is TRBJ1-2; unclear D gene. Trimming took 0 bases from V and 4 from J, leaving 10 bases between them. This CDR3 region has 14 residues. Germline assignment: CDR1 SGHNT and CDR2 YYREEE (reference sequence). The CDR3, as DNA: TGTGCCAGCAGCTTGGAGGTCGGAACCTATGGCTACACCTTC. Translating it yields CASSLEVGTYGYTF.

The chain combines TRBV29-1 with TRBJ2-1, with 7 nucleotides matching TRBD1. J gave up 9 bases and V 6 bases, and 8 bases lay outside the gene matches. The CDR3 runs 12 residues. CDR1 is SQVTM, CDR2 ANQGSEA, per germline. The CDR3 DNA is TGCAGCGTACAGGGGACACGGGGTGAGCAGTTCTTC. It encodes CSVQGTRGEQFF.

The chain has TRBV19 and TRBJ1-2, with D possibly TRBD1 on 5 matching bases. There are 17 residues in the CDR3. The germline gives CDR1 LNHDA, CDR2 SQIVND (reference sequence). V was clipped by 7 bases and J by 1 base, with 22 bases between them. The CDR3 DNA reads as TGTGCCAGTACCCCGACAGACTACGTGATACTTAACTATGGCTACACCTTC. Its protein product is CASTPTDYVILNYGYTF.

The chain employs TRBV7-9 and TRBJ1-2; TRBD1 matches 8 bases. CDR3 length: 16 amino acids. V shed 5 bases, J shed 0 bases, and the junction held 8 bases outside the gene matches. The germline CDR1 and CDR2 sequences are SEHNR and FQNEAQ (reference sequence). The CDR3 is CASSPAGQGTNYGYTF. The CDR3 bases are TGTGCCAGCAGCCCCGCAGGACAGGGAACTAACTATGGCTACACCTTC.

This clone was seen just once. This CDR3 is CATSRGRQLNTEAFF. The CDR3 region has the DNA TGTGCCACCAGCAGGGGAAGACAGTTGAACACTGAAGCTTTCTTT. The J gene is TRBJ1-1, the V gene TRBV15; D might be TRBD1 (5 bases). This CDR3 region has 15 residues. Trimming pared 3 bases from V and 0 bases from J, leaving 11 bases between. Germline CDR1 is LNHNV and CDR2 is YYDKDF (reference sequence).

This clone was detected a few times. The J gene is TRBJ2-1, the V gene TRBV6-5, with D hard to call. From germline, CDR1 is MNHEY and CDR2 SVGAGI. The CDR3 totals 13 residues. Trimming removed 0 bases at V and 7 bases at J, with 7 bases between. DNA of the CDR3: TGTGCCAGCAGTTACTCCAACGTAAATGAGCAGTTCTTC. It translates to CASSYSNVNEQFF.

This clone was detected only once. The chain is built from TRBV30 and TRBJ2-7; no definite D call. The CDR3 loop spans 11 amino acids. Trimming left V 3 bases short and J 3 bases short, with 6 bases between. Germline CDR1 and CDR2: GTSNPN and SVGIG (reference sequence). The DNA for the CDR3 is TGTGCCTGGAGCCTCTACTACGAGCAGTACTTC. It codes for CAWSLYYEQYF. Full variable domain (remainder filled in from reference TRBV30 and TRBJ2-7): SQTIHQWPATLVQPVGSPLSLECTVEGTSNPNLYWYRQAAGRGLQLLFYSVGIGQISSEVPQNLSASRPQDRQFILSSKKLLLSDSGFYLCAWSLYYEQYFGPGTRLTVT.

CDR3: CASSTMGLAEETQYF. The CDR3 DNA sequence: TGTGCCAGCAGTACGATGGGACTAGCGGAAGAGACCCAGTACTTC. The chain is built from TRBV6-6 and TRBJ2-5; 11 bases match TRBD2. The CDR3 is 15 amino acids. Trimming removed 5 bases from V and 3 bases from J; junction bases left unmatched: 5. CDR1 is MNHNY and CDR2 is SVGAGI in the germline V gene (reference sequence).

The J gene is TRBJ1-2, the V gene TRBV2, with a possible D match to TRBD1 (6 bases). From germline, CDR1 is SNHLY and CDR2 FYNNEI. The CDR3 consists of 12 residues. V gave up 6 bases and J gave up 8 bases, with 13 bases separating them. CDR3 sequence reads: CASRGTGRGYTF. CDR3 in DNA: TGTGCCAGCAGGGGAACAGGGCGCGGCTACACCTTC.

This chain uses TRBV7-9 with TRBJ2-7; 13 bases align to TRBD2. V shed 4 bases, J shed 1 base, and the junction held 7 bases outside the gene matches. CDR3 length: 17 residues. CDR1 is SEHNR and CDR2 is FQNEAQ in the germline V gene (reference sequence). The CDR3 coding sequence is TGTGCCAGCAGCTCCCGACTAGCGGGGGGCGCGTCCTACGAGCAGTACTTC. Translation gives CASSSRLAGGASYEQYF.

The rearrangement links TRBV6-6 to TRBJ1-1; no clear D gene. Germline V gene data show CDR1 as MNHNY and CDR2 as SVGAGI (reference sequence). Trimming removed 6 bases at V and 0 bases at J, with 5 bases between. The CDR3 is 12 residues long. CDR3 protein: CASRSLNTEAFF. DNA for the CDR3: TGTGCCAGCAGGAGCCTGAACACTGAAGCTTTCTTT.

The rearrangement uses TRBV10-3 and TRBJ2-7; a possible D gene is TRBD2 (5 bases). The V and J ends lost 2 bases and 1 base respectively, with 9 bases between them. The CDR3 runs 14 residues. Looked up from germline, CDR1 is ENHRY and CDR2 is SYGVKD. CDR3 region: CAISEPDSSYEQYF. The DNA of the CDR3 is TGTGCCATCAGTGAGCCGGACTCATCCTACGAGCAGTACTTC.

The chain uses TRBV27 and TRBJ2-7; D unresolved. Germline loops: CDR1 MNHEY, CDR2 SMNVEV (reference sequence). V lost 3 bases to trimming and J lost 3 bases, with 9 bases between them. This CDR3 contains 13 residues. DNA of the CDR3: TGTGCCAGCAGTTTTGGTAGGGTCTACGAGCAGTACTTC. Translated, it gives CASSFGRVYEQYF.

The chain is built from TRBV19 and TRBJ2-4; possibly TRBD1 for D (6 bases). The CDR3 runs 15 residues. With 5 bases removed from V and 1 base from J, the gap between germline ends came to 12 bases. Germline V CDR1 and CDR2: LNHDA, SQIVND (reference sequence). This CDR3 is CASSFGTGAKNIQYF. For the CDR3, the DNA is TGTGCCAGTAGTTTCGGTACAGGGGCCAAAAACATTCAGTACTTC.

The table lists this clone with a count of one. The CDR3 DNA reads TGTGCCAGCAGTTCCAGGGACAGGGCGGACGGGGAGCTGTTTTTT. This translates into CASSSRDRADGELFF. The chain has TRBV27 and TRBJ2-2, with TRBD1 matching 9 bases. The V and J ends lost 4 bases and 7 bases, in that order; junction bases with no gene match: 7. CDR3 length: 15 amino acids. Germline V gene lookup returns CDR1 MNHEY and CDR2 SMNVEV (reference sequence).